This T cell receptor beta chain appears in the sequencing data of a study of blood T cell repertoires in COVID-19 (TCRdb year 2020). Background for the entire study: Samples from collaborators originated in the United States, Italy and Spain and spanned both the acute and convalescent phases of COVID-19. The prospective study material was composed of cDNA or gDNA derived from T cells, B-cell-depleted T cells, or PBMCs. Subjects who had been exposed to COVID-19, were actively infected with it, or had recovered from it provided the deeply sampled blood TCRbeta repertoires that made up the dataset. The repertoires were released in a freely available public database intended as a resource for research on the immune response to SARS-CoV-2. The samples were drawn from the first 160 participants of the ongoing ImmuneRACE study and from 950 to 1,500 subjects provided by 6 global collaborators. A de-identified subject ID, COVID-19 status, age in years and sex were almost always included in the sample metadata. Where available, HLA class I and class II types were taken from metadata supplied by the sample provider and were not determined by assay-based typing.

This clone showed up just a few times. Its antigen is unknown. Base qualities are not recorded, but no much larger clone differs from it by a single base. Each collaborating institution followed its own protocols to collect whole blood in K2EDTA tubes. Collaborator samples were shipped for TCRbeta analysis as frozen whole blood, isolated PBMCs, or DNA extracted from either sample type. The germline V gene specifies SGHDT as CDR1 and YYEEEE as CDR2. The CDR3 sequence holds 15 residues, the cysteine and phenylalanine included. The only DNA kept is the CDR3, 45 bases in frame from the first base. Trimming removed 1 base from V and 5 bases from J, leaving 12 bases between the germline ends. The immunoSEQ Assay, a bias-controlled multiplex PCR, was used to amplify TCRbeta CDR3 regions from genomic DNA. On the authors' methods: The number of nucleated cells in each sample was estimated from the amplification of reference gene primers within the assay. To quantify the absolute abundance of each unique TCRbeta CDR3 rearrangement, sequence reads were collapsed and filtered. For each sample, productive Simpson clonality was calculated as the square root of Simpson's diversity index over productive rearrangements. Sourced from immuneACCESS, this table was stored by TCRdb with only in-frame sequences that have V and J called. A share of the clones is absent; for the studies checked, an unresolved V gene accounts for under half, and the remainder has no known explanation. Clone size and V and J calls were adopted from that table, with D and trimming inferred from the DNA. Within this sample are roughly 150,000 clones, with more than 90% of them counted one time only. 18% of the sample lies in the top ten.

Beyond this particular receptor, the publication reports: How much clinical and demographic metadata was included differed by source and by participant, and the metadata was provided uncurated.

This clonotype originated in a man aged 55 to 70 with active or convalescent COVID-19. The source material was peripheral blood. The chain uses TRBV5-6 and TRBJ2-2; TRBD1 is a possible D gene, resting on 6 matching bases. The bases read TGTGCCAGCAGCTTGCGGCGGCAGGGGACCGGGGAGCTGTTTTTT. Translated, this gives CASSLRRQGTGELFF. Reference TRBV5-6 and TRBJ2-2 genes cover what lies past the CDR3, so the full variable domain is DAGVTQSPTHLIKTRGQQVTLRCSPKSGHDTVSWYQQALGQGPQFIFQYYEEEERQRGNFPDRFSGHQFPNYSSELNVNALLLGDSALYLCASSLRRQGTGELFFGEGSRLTVL.